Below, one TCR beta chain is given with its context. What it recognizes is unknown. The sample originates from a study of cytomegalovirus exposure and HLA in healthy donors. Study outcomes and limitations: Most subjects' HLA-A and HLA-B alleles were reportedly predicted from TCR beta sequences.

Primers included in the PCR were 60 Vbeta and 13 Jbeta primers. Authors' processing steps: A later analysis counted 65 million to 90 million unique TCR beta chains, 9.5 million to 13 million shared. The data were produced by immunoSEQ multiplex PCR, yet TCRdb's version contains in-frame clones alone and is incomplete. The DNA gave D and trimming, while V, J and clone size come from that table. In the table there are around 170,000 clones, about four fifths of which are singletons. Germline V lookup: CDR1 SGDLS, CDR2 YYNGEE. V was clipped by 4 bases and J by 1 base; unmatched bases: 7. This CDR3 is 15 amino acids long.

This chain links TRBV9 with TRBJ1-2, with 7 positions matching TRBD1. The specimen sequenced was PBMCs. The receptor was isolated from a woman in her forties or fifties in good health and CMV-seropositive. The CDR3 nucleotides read TGTGCCAGCAGCACCCGGGACAGACTTAACTATGGCTACACCTTC. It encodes CASSTRDRLNYGYTF.